This T cell receptor (beta chain) was identified during a study of T-cell reconstitution after alpha-beta-depleted transplantation in children. A TCRbeta library incorporating unique molecular identifiers was prepared. TCRdb reprocessed the PCR reads with MiXCR, giving one entry per CDR3 protein. The sample includes hundreds of thousands of distinct CDR3 sequences, around 14% seen only once; the top ten take roughly 0.77%. This CDR3 region has 12 residues. From germline, CDR1 is SQVTM and CDR2 ANQGSEA. Notes on the study in general: Hyperexpanded clones declined; after one year, newly produced T cells mostly supplied diversity. From surviving recipient T cells and thymic progenitors came the high day-60 TCRbeta diversity observed in some patients. Expanded graft clones numbering several hundred reportedly gave rise to alpha-beta T cells about two months after transplant.

Notes on this clonotype: The antigen is not known. One end of the junction is discordant with germline, which a read error may explain.

The chain links TRBV29-1 to TRBJ2-3; no clear D gene. This specimen consisted of PBMCs, obtained before TCRalphabeta/CD19-depleted stem cell transplant. The clonotype comes from a girl aged 2-10 years with congenital amegakaryocytic thrombocytopenia, due to receive a stem cell transplant. CDR3 in DNA: TGCAGCGCCCGTTTTGGCACAGATACGCGGTATTTT. The encoded protein is CSARFGTDTRYF.